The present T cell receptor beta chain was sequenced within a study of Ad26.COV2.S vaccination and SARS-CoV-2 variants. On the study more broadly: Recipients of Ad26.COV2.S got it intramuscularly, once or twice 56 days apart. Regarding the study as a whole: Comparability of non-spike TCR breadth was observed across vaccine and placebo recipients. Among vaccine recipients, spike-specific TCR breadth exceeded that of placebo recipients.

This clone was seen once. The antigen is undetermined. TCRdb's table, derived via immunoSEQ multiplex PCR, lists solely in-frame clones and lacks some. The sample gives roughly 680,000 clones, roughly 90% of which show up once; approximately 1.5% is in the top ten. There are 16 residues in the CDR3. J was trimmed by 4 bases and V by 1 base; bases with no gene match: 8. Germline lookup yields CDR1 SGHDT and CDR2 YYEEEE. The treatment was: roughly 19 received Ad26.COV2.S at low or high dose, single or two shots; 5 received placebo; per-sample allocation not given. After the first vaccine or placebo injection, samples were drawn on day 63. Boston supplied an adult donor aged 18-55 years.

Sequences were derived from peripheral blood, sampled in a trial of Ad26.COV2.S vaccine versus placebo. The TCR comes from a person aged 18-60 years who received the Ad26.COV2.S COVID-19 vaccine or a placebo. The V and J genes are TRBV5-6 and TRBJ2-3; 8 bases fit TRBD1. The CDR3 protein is CASSLFGGQGSDTQYF. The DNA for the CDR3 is TGTGCCAGCAGCTTGTTCGGCGGACAGGGCTCAGATACGCAGTATTTT.